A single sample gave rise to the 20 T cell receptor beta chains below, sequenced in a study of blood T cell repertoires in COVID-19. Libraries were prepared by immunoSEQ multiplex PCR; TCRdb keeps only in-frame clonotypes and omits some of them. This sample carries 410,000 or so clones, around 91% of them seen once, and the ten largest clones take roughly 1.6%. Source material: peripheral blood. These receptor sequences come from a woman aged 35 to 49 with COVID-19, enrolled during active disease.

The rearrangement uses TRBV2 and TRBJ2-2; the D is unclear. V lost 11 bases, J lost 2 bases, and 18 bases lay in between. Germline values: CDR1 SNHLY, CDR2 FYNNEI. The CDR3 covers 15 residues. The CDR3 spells CAGATTPINTGELFF. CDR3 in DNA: TGTGCCGGTGCCACTACGCCGATAAACACCGGGGAGCTGTTTTTT.

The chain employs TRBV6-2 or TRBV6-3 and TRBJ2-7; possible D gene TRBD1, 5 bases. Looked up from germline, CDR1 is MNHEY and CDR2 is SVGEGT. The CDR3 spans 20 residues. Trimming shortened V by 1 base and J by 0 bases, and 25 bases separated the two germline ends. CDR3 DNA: TGTGCCAGCAGTTACTTTTCATGGGGCCATGGGAAGACAGACTCCTACGAGCAGTACTTC. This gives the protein CASSYFSWGHGKTDSYEQYF.

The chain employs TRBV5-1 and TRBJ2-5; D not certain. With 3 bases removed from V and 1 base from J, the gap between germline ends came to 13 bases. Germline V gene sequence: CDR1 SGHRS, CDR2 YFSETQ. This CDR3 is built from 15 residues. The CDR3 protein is CASSSEPAGQETQYF. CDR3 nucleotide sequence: TGCGCCAGCAGCTCCGAACCTGCCGGCCAAGAGACCCAGTACTTC.

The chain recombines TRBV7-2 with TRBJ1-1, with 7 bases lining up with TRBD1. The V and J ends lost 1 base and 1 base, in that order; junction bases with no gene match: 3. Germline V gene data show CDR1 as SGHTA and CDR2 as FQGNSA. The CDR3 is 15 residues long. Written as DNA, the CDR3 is TGTGCCAGCAGCTTAGGAGGACAGGCGAACACTGAAGCTTTCTTT. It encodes CASSLGGQANTEAFF.

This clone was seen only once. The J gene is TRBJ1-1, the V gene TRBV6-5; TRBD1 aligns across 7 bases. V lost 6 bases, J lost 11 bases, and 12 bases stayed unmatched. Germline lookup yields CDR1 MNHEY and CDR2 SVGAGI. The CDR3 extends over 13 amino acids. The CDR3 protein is CASSGAADRIAFF. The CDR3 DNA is TGTGCCAGCAGCGGTGCCGCGGACAGGATCGCTTTCTTT.

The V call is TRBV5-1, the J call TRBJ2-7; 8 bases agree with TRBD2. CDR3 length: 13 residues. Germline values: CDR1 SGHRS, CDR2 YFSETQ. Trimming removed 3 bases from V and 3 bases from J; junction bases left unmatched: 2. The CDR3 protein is CASSSGGFYEQYF. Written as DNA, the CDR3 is TGCGCCAGCAGCTCGGGAGGGTTCTACGAGCAGTACTTC.

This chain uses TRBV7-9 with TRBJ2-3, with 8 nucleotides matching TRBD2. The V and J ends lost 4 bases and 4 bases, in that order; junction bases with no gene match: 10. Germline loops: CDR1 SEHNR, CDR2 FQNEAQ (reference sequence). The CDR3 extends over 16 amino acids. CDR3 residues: CASSSPPGTSADTQYF. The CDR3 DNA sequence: TGTGCCAGCAGCTCCCCGCCAGGGACTAGTGCAGATACGCAGTATTTT.

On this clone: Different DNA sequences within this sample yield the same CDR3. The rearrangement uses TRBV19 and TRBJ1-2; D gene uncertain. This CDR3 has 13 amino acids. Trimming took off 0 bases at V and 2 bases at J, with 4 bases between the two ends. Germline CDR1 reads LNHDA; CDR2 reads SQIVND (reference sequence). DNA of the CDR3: TGTGCCAGTAGTATAGACGGGAACTATGGCTACACCTTC. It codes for CASSIDGNYGYTF.

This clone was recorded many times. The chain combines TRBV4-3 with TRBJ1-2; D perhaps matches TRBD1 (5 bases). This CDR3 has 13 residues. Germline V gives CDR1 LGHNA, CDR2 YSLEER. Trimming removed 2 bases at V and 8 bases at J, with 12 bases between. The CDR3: CASSQNRQGGYTF. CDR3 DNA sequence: TGCGCCAGCAGCCAAAATAGGCAGGGCGGCTACACCTTC.

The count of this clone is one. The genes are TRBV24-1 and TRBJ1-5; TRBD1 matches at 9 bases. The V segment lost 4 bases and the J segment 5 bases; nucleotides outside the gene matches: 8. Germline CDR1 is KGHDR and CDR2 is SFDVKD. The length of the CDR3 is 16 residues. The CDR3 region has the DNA TGTGCCACCAGTGACTTGGACAGGGGCCCCCATCAGCCCCAGCATTTT. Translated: CATSDLDRGPHQPQHF.

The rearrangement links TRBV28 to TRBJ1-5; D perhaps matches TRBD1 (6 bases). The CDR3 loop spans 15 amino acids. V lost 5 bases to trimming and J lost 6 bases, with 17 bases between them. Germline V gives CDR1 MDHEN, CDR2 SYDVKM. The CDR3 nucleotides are TGTGCCAGCAGTCCAAGGGGGTTTTCAGGTCAGCCCCAGCATTTT. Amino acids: CASSPRGFSGQPQHF.

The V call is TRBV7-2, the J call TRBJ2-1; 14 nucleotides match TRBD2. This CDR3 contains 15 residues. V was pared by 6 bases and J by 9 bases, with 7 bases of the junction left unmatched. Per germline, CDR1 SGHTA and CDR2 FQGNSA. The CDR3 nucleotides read TGTGCCAGCAGTCGACTAGCGGGAGGGCCCGGTGAGCAGTTCTTC. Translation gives CASSRLAGGPGEQFF.

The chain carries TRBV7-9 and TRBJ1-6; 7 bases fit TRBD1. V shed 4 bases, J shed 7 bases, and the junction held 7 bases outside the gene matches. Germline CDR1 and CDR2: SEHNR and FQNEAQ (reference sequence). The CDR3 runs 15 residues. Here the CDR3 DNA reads TGTGCCAGCAGCTCAAGGGGGCGCGAGAATTCACCCCTCCACTTT. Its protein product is CASSSRGRENSPLHF.

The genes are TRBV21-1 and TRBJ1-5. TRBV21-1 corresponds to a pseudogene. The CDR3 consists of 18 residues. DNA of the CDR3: TGTGCCAGCAGCTTTAACGGGAACGGTTTGGGGAGCAATCAGCCCCAGCATTTT. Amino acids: CASSFNGNGLGSNQPQHF.

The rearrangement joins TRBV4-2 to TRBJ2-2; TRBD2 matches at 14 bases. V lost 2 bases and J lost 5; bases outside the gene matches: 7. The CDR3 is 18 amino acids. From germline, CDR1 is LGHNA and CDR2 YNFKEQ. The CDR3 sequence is CASSQRLAGGPRTGELFF. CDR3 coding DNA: TGTGCCAGCAGCCAACGACTAGCGGGGGGGCCTAGGACCGGGGAGCTGTTTTTT.

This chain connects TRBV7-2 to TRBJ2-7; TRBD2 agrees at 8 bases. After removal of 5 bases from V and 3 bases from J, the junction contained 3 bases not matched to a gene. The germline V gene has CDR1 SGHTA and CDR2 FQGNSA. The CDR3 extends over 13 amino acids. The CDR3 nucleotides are TGTGCCAGCAGCCGGGAGGGGATCTACGAGCAGTACTTC. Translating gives CASSREGIYEQYF.

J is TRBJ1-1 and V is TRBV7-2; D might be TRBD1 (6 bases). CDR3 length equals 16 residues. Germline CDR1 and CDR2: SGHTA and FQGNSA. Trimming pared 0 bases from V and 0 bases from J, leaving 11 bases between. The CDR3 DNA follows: TGTGCCAGCAGCTTAGCCTCAGGGGCCATGAACACTGAAGCTTTCTTT. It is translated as CASSLASGAMNTEAFF.

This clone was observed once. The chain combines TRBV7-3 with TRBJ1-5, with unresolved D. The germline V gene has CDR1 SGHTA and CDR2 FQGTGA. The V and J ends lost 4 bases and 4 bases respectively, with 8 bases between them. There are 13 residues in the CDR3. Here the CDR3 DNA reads TGTGCCAGCAGCTCACAGCCGAATCAGCCCCAGCATTTT. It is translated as CASSSQPNQPQHF. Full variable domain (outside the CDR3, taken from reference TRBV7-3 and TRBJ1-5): GAGVSQTPSNKVTEKGKYVELRCDPISGHTALYWYRQSLGQGPEFLIYFQGTGAADDSGLPNDRFFAVRPEGSVSTLKIQRTERGDSAVYLCASSSQPNQPQHFGDGTRLSIL.

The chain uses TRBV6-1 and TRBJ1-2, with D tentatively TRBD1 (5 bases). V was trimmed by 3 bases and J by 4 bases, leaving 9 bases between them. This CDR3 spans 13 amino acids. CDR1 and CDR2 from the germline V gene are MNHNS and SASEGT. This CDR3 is CASSDGGSYGYTF. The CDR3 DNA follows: TGTGCCAGCAGTGACGGGGGGTCCTATGGCTACACCTTC.

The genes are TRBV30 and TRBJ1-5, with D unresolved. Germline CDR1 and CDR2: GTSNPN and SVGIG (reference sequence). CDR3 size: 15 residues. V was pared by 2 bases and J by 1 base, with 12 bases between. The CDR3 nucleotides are TGTGCCTGGAGTTCCACTTTTTTCAGCAATCAGCCCCAGCATTTT. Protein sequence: CAWSSTFFSNQPQHF.